This T cell receptor (beta chain) was retrieved from a study of T cell changes during pregnancy in multiple sclerosis (dated by TCRdb to the late 2010s). About the investigation overall: Changes in the T cell repertoire over the course of pregnancy were examined in this study in women with multiple sclerosis.

Concerning this clone: It has no known antigen specificity. Base qualities are not provided; no much larger clone lies one nucleotide away.

Library generation was performed with the immunoSEQ multiplex PCR assay. TCRdb holds this immuneACCESS table with in-frame rearrangements only. Some clones are missing; in checked studies, unresolved V genes explain under half, and the rest has no known cause. The sample yields over 85,000 clones; 90% were counted once. In total, the top ten clones hold 0.7% to 0.9% of the sample. Trimming removed 3 bases from V and 4 bases from J, leaving 13 bases between the germline ends. From its cysteine to its phenylalanine, the CDR3 spans 14 amino acids. Of the read, only the CDR3 DNA is kept; its 42 bases are in frame from base 1. The germline V gene yields SGHRS for CDR1 and YFSETQ for CDR2.

Specimen: peripheral blood, collected in the second trimester of pregnancy. The clonotype comes from a female donor in good health, enrolled as a control in a pregnancy study. Recombination linked TRBV5-1 to TRBJ1-2; the best D guess is TRBD1, with 6 bases matching. The nucleotide sequence reads as follows: TGCGCCAGCAGCTGGTCGACAGGCAGCTATGGCTACACCTTC. Its protein is CASSWSTGSYGYTF. Extended through the reference TRBV5-1 and TRBJ1-2 proteins, this CDR3 yields the full variable domain: KAGVTQTPRYLIKTRGQQVTLSCSPISGHRSVSWYQQTPGQGLQFLFEYFSETQRNKGNFPGRFSGRQFSNSRSEMNVSTLELGDSALYLCASSWSTGSYGYTFGSGTRLTVV.